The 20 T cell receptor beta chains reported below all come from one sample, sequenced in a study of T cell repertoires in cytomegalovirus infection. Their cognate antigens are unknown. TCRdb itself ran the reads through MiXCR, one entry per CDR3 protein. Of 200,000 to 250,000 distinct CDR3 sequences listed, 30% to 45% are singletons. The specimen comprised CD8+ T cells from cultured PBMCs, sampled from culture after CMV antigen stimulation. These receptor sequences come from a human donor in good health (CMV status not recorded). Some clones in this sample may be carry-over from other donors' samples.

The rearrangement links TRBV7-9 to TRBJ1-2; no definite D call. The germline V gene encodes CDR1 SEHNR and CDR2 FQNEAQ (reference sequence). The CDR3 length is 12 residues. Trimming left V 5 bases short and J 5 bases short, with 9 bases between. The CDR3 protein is CASSENGYGYTF. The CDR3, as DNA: TGTGCCAGCAGCGAAAACGGGTATGGCTACACCTTC.

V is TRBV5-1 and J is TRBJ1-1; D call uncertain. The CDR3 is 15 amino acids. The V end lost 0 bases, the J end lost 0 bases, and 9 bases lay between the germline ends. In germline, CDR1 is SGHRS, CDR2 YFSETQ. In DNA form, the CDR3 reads TGCGCCAGCAGCTTGGAATCGGTGATGAACACTGAAGCTTTCTTT. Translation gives CASSLESVMNTEAFF. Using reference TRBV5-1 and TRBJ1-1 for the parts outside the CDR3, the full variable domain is KAGVTQTPRYLIKTRGQQVTLSCSPISGHRSVSWYQQTPGQGLQFLFEYFSETQRNKGNFPGRFSGRQFSNSRSEMNVSTLELGDSALYLCASSLESVMNTEAFFGQGTRLTVV.

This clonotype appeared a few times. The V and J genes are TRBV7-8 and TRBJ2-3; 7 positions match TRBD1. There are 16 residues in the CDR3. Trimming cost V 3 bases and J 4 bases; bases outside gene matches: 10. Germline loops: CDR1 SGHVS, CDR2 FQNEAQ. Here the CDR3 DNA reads TGTGCCAGCAGCTTCCCCCGACAGGGATTGGCAGATACGCAGTATTTT. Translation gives CASSFPRQGLADTQYF.

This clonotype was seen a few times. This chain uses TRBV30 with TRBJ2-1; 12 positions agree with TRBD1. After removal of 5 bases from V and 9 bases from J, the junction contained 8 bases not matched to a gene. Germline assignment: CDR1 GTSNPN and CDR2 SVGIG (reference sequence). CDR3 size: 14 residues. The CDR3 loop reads CAWEGQGASFEQFF. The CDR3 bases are TGTGCCTGGGAGGGACAGGGGGCAAGTTTTGAGCAGTTCTTC.

The CDR3 loop is CASSLAVQGVPYGYTF. In nucleotides, the CDR3 is TGTGCCAGCAGCTTGGCGGTGCAGGGAGTCCCCTATGGCTACACCTTC. The V and J genes are TRBV5-4 and TRBJ1-2, with D possibly matching TRBD1 (5 bases). CDR3 length: 16 amino acids. V shed 0 bases and J shed 4 bases, with 16 bases lying between them. Looked up from germline, CDR1 is SGHNT and CDR2 is YYREEE (reference sequence). The variable domain in full, with the rest retrieved from reference TRBV5-4 and TRBJ1-2, is ETGVTQSPTHLIKTRGQQVTLRCSSQSGHNTVSWYQQALGQGPQFIFQYYREEENGRGNFPPRFSGLQFPNYSSELNVNALELDDSALYLCASSLAVQGVPYGYTFGSGTRLTVV.

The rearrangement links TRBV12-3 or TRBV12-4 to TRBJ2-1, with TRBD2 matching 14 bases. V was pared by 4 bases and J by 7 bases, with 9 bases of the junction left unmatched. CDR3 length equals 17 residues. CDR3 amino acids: CASSSLSGTSGRNEQFF. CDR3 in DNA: TGTGCCAGCAGTTCCCTCTCCGGGACTAGCGGGAGAAATGAGCAGTTCTTC.

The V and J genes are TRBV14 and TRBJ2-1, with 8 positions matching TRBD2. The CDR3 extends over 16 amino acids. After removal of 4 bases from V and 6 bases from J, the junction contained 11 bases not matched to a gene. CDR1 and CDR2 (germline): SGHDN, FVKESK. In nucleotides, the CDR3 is TGTGCCAGCAGCCCCCATAGCGGGGTACTCCTCAATGAGCAGTTCTTC. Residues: CASSPHSGVLLNEQFF.

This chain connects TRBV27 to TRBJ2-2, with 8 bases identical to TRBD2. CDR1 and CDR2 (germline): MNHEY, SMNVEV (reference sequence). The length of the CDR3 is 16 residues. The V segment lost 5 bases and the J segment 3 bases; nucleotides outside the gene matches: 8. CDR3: CASSPAAGEYTGELFF. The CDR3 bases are TGTGCCAGCAGTCCTGCAGCGGGGGAATACACCGGGGAGCTGTTTTTT.

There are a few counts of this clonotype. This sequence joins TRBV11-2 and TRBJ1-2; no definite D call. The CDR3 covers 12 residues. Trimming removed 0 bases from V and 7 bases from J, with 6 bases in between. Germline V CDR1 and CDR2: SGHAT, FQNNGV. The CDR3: CASSLEGIGYTF. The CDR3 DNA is TGTGCCAGCAGCTTAGAAGGGATTGGCTACACCTTC.

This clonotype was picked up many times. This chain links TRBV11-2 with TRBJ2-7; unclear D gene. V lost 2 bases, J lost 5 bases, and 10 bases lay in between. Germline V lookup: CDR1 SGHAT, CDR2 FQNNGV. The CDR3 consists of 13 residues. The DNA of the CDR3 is TGTGCCAGCAGCTTAAGTAGCATCCACGAGCAGTACTTC. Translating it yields CASSLSSIHEQYF.

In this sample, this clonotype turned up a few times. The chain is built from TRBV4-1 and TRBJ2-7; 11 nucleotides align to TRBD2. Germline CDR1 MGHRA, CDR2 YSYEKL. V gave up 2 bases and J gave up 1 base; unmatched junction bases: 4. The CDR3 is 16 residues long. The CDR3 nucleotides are TGCGCCAGCAGCCAAAGCTGGACTAGCGGGTCCTACGAGCAGTACTTC. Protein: CASSQSWTSGSYEQYF.

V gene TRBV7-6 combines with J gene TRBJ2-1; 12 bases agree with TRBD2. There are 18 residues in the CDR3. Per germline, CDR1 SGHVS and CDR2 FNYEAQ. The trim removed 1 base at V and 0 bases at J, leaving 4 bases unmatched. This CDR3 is CASSLETSGGSSYNEQFF. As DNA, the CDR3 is TGTGCCAGCAGCTTAGAGACTAGCGGGGGAAGCTCCTACAATGAGCAGTTCTTC. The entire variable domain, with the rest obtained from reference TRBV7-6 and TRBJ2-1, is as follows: GAGVSQSPRYKVTKRGQDVALRCDPISGHVSLYWYRQALGQGPEFLTYFNYEAQQDKSGLPNDRFSAERPEGSISTLTIQRTEQRDSAMYRCASSLETSGGSSYNEQFFGPGTRLTVL.

The chain's CDR3 is CASSLSRGMAKNIQYF. The CDR3 DNA reads as TGTGCCAGCAGTTTATCCCGGGGGATGGCCAAAAACATTCAGTACTTC. V is TRBV27 and J is TRBJ2-4; the D gene is possibly TRBD2 (6 bases). The CDR3 has 16 amino acids. V was clipped by 0 bases and J by 1 base, with 10 bases between them. Germline V gene data show CDR1 as MNHEY and CDR2 as SMNVEV (reference sequence).

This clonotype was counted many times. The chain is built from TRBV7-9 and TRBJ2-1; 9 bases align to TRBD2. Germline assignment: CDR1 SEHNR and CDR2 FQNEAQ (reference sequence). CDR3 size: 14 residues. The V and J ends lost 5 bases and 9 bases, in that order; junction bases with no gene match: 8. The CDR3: CASSHGLATVEQFF. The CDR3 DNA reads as TGTGCCAGCAGCCACGGACTAGCGACGGTTGAGCAGTTCTTC.

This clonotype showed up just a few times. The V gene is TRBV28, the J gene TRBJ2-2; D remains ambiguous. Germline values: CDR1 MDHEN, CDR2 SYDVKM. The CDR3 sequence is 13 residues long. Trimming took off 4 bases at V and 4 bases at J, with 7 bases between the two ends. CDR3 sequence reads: CASSWTVTGELFF. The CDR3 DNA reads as TGTGCCAGCAGTTGGACGGTCACCGGGGAGCTGTTTTTT.

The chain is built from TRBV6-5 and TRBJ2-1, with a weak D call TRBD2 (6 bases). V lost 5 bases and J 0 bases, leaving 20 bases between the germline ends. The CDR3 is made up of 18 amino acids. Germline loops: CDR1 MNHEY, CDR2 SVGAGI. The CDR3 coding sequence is TGTGCCAGCAGTCCTCGGGCACGGCGGGGTTACTCCTACAATGAGCAGTTCTTC. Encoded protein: CASSPRARRGYSYNEQFF.

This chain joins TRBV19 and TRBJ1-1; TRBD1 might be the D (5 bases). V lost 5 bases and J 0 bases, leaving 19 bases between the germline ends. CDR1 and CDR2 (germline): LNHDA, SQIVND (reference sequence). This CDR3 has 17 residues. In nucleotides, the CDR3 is TGTGCCAGTAGTCCGACGGACAATATTCACATGAACACTGAAGCTTTCTTT. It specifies CASSPTDNIHMNTEAFF.

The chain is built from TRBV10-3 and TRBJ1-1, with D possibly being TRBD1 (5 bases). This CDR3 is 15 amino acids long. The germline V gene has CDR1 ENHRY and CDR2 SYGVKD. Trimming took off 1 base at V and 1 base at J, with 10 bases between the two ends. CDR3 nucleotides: TGTGCCATCAGTGAGTTGGGGGGAGGGAACACTGAAGCTTTCTTT. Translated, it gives CAISELGGGNTEAFF.

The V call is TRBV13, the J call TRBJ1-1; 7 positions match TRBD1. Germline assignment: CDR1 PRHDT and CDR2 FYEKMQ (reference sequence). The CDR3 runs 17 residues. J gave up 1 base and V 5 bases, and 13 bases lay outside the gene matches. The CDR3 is CASSPRGTTGKNTEAFF. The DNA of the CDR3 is TGTGCCAGCAGCCCCCGTGGGACGACAGGGAAGAACACTGAAGCTTTCTTT. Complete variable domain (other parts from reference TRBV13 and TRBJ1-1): AAGVIQSPRHLIKEKRETATLKCYPIPRHDTVYWYQQGPGQDPQFLISFYEKMQSDKGSIPDRFSAQQFSDYHSELNMSSLELGDSALYFCASSPRGTTGKNTEAFFGQGTRLTVV.

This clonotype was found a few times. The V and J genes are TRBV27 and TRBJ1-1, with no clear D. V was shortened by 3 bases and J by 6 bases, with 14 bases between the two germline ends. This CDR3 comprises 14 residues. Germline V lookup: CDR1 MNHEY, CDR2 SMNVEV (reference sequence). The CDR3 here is CASSLEGKVAEAFF. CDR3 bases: TGTGCCAGCAGTTTGGAGGGAAAGGTGGCTGAAGCTTTCTTT.